The entry below gives a single T cell receptor beta chain sequence along with its context. The data were obtained in a study of blood T cell repertoires in COVID-19. For the study at large: There were acute and convalescent COVID-19 samples, and they came from the United States, Italy and Spain. The analysed material was cDNA or gDNA that came from T cells, B-cell-depleted T cells, or PBMCs.

This CDR3 has 13 residues. The ends were cut back, 6 bases at V and 0 bases at J, with 7 bases in the middle. Germline loops: CDR1 MNHEY, CDR2 SVGAGI. Data came from immunoSEQ multiplex PCR; TCRdb stores just in-frame clones and leaves some out. The table shows about 160,000 clones, with 87% occurring only once. Sequencing used peripheral blood. The rearrangement joins TRBV6-5 to TRBJ2-3; D not resolved. This clonotype originated in a woman aged 60-75 years who had recovered from COVID-19. CDR3 coding DNA: TGTGCCAGCAGGTCTTTTAGCACAGATACGCAGTATTTT. The encoded protein is CASRSFSTDTQYF.